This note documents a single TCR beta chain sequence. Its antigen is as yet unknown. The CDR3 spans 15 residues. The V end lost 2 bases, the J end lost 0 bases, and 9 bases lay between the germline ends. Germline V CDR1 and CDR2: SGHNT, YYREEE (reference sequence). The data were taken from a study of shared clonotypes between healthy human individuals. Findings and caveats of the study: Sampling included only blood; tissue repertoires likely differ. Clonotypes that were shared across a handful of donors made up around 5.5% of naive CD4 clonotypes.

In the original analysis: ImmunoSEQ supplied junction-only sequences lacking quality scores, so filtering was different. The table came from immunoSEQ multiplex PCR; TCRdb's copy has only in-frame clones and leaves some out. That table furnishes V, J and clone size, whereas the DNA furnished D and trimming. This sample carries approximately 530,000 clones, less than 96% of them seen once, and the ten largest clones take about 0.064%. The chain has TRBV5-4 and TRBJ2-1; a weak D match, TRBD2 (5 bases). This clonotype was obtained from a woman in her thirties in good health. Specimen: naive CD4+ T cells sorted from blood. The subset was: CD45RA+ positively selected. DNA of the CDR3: TGTGCCAGCAGCTTAGGGCTAGCCTCCTACAATGAGCAGTTCTTC. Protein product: CASSLGLASYNEQFF.